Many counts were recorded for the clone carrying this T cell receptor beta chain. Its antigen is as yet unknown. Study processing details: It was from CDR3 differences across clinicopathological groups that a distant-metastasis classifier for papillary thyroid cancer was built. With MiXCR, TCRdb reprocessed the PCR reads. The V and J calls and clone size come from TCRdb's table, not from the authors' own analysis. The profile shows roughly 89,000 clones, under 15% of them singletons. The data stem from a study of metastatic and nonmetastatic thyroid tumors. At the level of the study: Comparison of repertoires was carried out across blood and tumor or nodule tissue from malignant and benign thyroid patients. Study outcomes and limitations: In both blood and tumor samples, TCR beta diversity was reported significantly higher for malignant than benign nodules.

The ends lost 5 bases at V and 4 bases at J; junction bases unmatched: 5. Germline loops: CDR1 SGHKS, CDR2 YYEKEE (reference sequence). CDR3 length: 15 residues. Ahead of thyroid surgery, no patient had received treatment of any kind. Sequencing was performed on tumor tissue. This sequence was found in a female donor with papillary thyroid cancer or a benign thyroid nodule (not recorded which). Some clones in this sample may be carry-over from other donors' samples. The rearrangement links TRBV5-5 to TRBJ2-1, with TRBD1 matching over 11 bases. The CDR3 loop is CASRAGTGGYNEQFF. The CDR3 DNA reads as TGTGCCAGCAGGGCCGGGACAGGGGGATACAATGAGCAGTTCTTC.